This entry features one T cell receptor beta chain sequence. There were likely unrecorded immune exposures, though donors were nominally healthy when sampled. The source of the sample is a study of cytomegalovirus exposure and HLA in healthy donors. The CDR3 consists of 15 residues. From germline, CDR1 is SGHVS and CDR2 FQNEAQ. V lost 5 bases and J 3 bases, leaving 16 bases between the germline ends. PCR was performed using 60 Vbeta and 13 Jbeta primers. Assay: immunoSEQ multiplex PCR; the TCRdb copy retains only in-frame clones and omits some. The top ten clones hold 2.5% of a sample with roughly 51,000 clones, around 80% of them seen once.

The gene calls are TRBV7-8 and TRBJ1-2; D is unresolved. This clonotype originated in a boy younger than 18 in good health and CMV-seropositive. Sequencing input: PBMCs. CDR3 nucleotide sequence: TGTGCCAGCAGCCCAGGCCGCGGGTCCGACTATGGCTACACCTTC. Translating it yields CASSPGRGSDYGYTF.